The next 16 T cell receptor beta chains were all read from a single sample in a study of T cell changes during pregnancy in multiple sclerosis. Assay: immunoSEQ multiplex PCR; the TCRdb copy retains only in-frame clones and omits some. The sample consists of some 71,000 clones, about 91% of them appearing once. The sequencing here drew on CD4+ T cells from peripheral blood mononuclear cells, taken in the third trimester of pregnancy. These receptor sequences come from a female donor in good health, enrolled as a control in a pregnancy study.

The chain is built from TRBV11-2 and TRBJ2-4; TRBD2 is a possible D gene (5 bases). CDR1 is SGHAT, CDR2 FQNNGV, per germline. The CDR3 covers 14 residues. The V end lost 5 bases, the J end lost 6 bases, and 14 bases lay between the germline ends. The CDR3 spells CASSPIARGNIQYF. The CDR3 DNA is TGTGCCAGCAGCCCGATAGCCCGGGGAAACATTCAGTACTTC.

The chain recombines TRBV7-9 with TRBJ1-4; D unclear. Germline CDR1 reads SEHNR; CDR2 reads FQNEAQ (reference sequence). CDR3 length equals 14 residues. Trimming stripped 1 base from V and 8 bases from J, with 11 bases between. CDR3 nucleotide sequence: TGTGCCAGCAGCTTAGTTCCGGGTAGGGAAAAACTGTTTTTT. Its translation: CASSLVPGREKLFF.

This chain uses TRBV9 with TRBJ1-2; TRBD1 aligns across 10 bases. V lost 0 bases and J lost 7; bases outside the gene matches: 0. This CDR3 has 13 residues. The germline V gene encodes CDR1 SGDLS and CDR2 YYNGEE. The CDR3 sequence: CASSVGQGAGYTF. The CDR3 DNA is TGTGCCAGCAGCGTAGGACAGGGGGCTGGCTACACCTTC.

This clone was observed a single time. The chain joins TRBV4-3 to TRBJ2-1; unclear D gene. The germline CDR1 and CDR2 sequences are LGHNA and YSLEER. The CDR3 runs to 15 residues. Deletions cut 0 bases from V and 6 bases from J, with 12 bases between. The CDR3 protein is CASSQDGIPGNEQFF. The CDR3 DNA reads TGCGCCAGCAGCCAAGACGGTATTCCCGGCAATGAGCAGTTCTTC.

About this clone itself: A junction end diverges from the germline sequence, so it may reflect a read error. The rearrangement joins TRBV5-4 to TRBJ2-1, with a tentative D call TRBD2 (5 bases). The CDR3 length is 12 residues. The V gene's germline CDR1 is SGHNT and CDR2 YYREEE (reference sequence). The CDR3 here is CASNLRGNEQFF. DNA of the CDR3: TGTGCCAGCAACTTGCGAGGGAATGAGCAGTTCTTC.

CDR3 region: CASSLGLGPNEQFF. In DNA form, the CDR3 reads TGTGCCAGCAGCCTGGGACTAGGTCCAAATGAGCAGTTCTTC. This chain uses TRBV4-2 with TRBJ2-1, with 8 bases matching TRBD2. CDR3 size: 14 residues. Germline CDR1 reads LGHNA; CDR2 reads YNFKEQ. Trimming removed 4 bases from V and 7 bases from J; junction bases left unmatched: 6.

V is TRBV6-5 and J is TRBJ1-6; D gene ambiguous. The CDR3 covers 16 residues. With 4 bases removed from V and 9 bases from J, the gap between germline ends came to 19 bases. Germline V gene lookup returns CDR1 MNHEY and CDR2 SVGAGI. The DNA for the CDR3 is TGTGCCAGCAGTTTCCAGACCCCCCGAGGAGGTTCACCCCTCCACTTT. It encodes CASSFQTPRGGSPLHF.

This sequence joins TRBV5-1 and TRBJ1-6; 8 bases fit TRBD1. J was trimmed by 7 bases and V by 5 bases; bases with no gene match: 5. Germline V gene lookup returns CDR1 SGHRS and CDR2 YFSETQ. This CDR3 has 14 residues. The CDR3 sequence: CASRVQGENSPLHF. In nucleotides, the CDR3 is TGCGCCAGCAGGGTACAGGGGGAAAATTCACCCCTCCACTTT.

This clone was detected once. The chain recombines TRBV5-5 with TRBJ1-2; TRBD1 agrees at 9 bases. CDR1 SGHKS and CDR2 YYEKEE come from the germline V gene (reference sequence). The CDR3 consists of 14 residues. The ends lost 1 base at V and 6 bases at J; junction bases unmatched: 4. DNA of the CDR3: TGTGCCAGCAGCTTGCCGACAGGGGGGAATGGCTACACCTTC. Protein: CASSLPTGGNGYTF. Drawing the rest from reference TRBV5-5 and TRBJ1-2, the complete variable domain is DAGVTQSPTHLIKTRGQQVTLRCSPISGHKSVSWYQQVLGQGPQFIFQYYEKEERGRGNFPDRFSARQFPNYSSELNVNALLLGDSALYLCASSLPTGGNGYTFGSGTRLTVV.

The chain is built from TRBV19 and TRBJ1-1, with a weak D call TRBD1 (5 bases). The length of the CDR3 is 13 residues. The V end lost 5 bases, the J end lost 4 bases, and 11 bases lay between the germline ends. Germline V gives CDR1 LNHDA, CDR2 SQIVND (reference sequence). This CDR3 is CASSSQGGTEAFF. Written as DNA, the CDR3 is TGTGCCAGTAGTTCTCAGGGTGGCACTGAAGCTTTCTTT.

V is TRBV11-3 and J is TRBJ1-2; D unresolved. V shed 1 base and J shed 6 bases, with 3 bases lying between them. The CDR3 covers 11 residues. The germline CDR1 and CDR2 sequences are SGHNT and YENEEA. The CDR3 reads CASSLGDGYTF. DNA for the CDR3: TGTGCCAGCAGCTTAGGAGATGGCTACACCTTC.

This clone was seen just once. The chain employs TRBV19 and TRBJ1-2, with D possibly matching TRBD1 (6 bases). With 5 bases removed from V and 3 bases from J, the gap between germline ends came to 13 bases. The CDR3 loop spans 14 amino acids. The germline gives CDR1 LNHDA, CDR2 SQIVND (reference sequence). The DNA of the CDR3 is TGTGCCAGTAGTTTACAGGGTCGAGACTATGGCTACACCTTC. It codes for CASSLQGRDYGYTF.

The chain links TRBV4-1 to TRBJ2-5, with 10 bases aligning to TRBD2. The CDR3 loop spans 16 amino acids. With V trimmed by 2 bases and J by 4 bases, 7 bases remained unmatched. The V gene's germline CDR1 is MGHRA and CDR2 YSYEKL. CDR3 sequence (DNA): TGCGCCAGCAGCCAAACCGGGACTAGCGAGGGAGAGACCCAGTACTTC. Translated: CASSQTGTSEGETQYF.

The J gene is TRBJ2-1, the V gene TRBV9, with D maybe TRBD2 (6 bases). Looked up from germline, CDR1 is SGDLS and CDR2 is YYNGEE. CDR3 length equals 14 residues. V lost 4 bases and J lost 8, with 16 bases in between. As DNA, the CDR3 is TGTGCCAGCAGCTCACCGACTAGTTTCGATGAGCAGTTCTTC. Amino acid sequence: CASSSPTSFDEQFF.

The V gene is TRBV7-9, the J gene TRBJ2-7; D remains ambiguous. Per the germline V gene, CDR1 is SEHNR and CDR2 is FQNEAQ (reference sequence). V gave up 3 bases and J gave up 0 bases, with 9 bases separating them. The CDR3 covers 14 residues. The CDR3 here is CASSLGLFSYEQYF. The CDR3 DNA reads TGTGCCAGCAGCTTGGGCCTTTTCTCCTACGAGCAGTACTTC.

This chain uses TRBV19 with TRBJ1-1; D gene uncertain. Trimming took 5 bases from V and 8 from J, leaving 9 bases between them. The germline V gene encodes CDR1 LNHDA and CDR2 SQIVND (reference sequence). The CDR3 runs 11 residues. CDR3 sequence reads: CASSLLREAFF. DNA for the CDR3: TGTGCCAGTAGTCTCCTCAGGGAAGCTTTCTTT. Using reference TRBV19 and TRBJ1-1 for the parts outside the CDR3, the full variable domain is DGGITQSPKYLFRKEGQNVTLSCEQNLNHDAMYWYRQDPGQGLRLIYYSQIVNDFQKGDIAEGYSVSREKKESFPLTVTSAQKNPTAFYLCASSLLREAFFGQGTRLTVV.